These 24 T cell receptor beta chains were all obtained from the same sample, sequenced in a study of PD-L1 blockade in urothelial cancer. The table came from immunoSEQ multiplex PCR; TCRdb's copy has only in-frame clones and leaves some out. This table holds tens of thousands of clones, 86% found once. Time point indicated: peripheral blood 6 weeks after treatment start. Source: PBMCs, taken around atezolizumab (anti-PD-L1) treatment. The receptors were gathered from a man in his fifties or sixties with urothelial cancer.

In DNA, the CDR3 is TGTGCCAGCAGTTCGGATGAGCAGTTCTTC. Protein: CASSSDEQFF. The gene calls are TRBV6-6 and TRBJ2-1; D is ambiguous. V dropped 4 bases and J dropped 8 bases, with 3 bases sitting between them. The CDR3 covers 10 residues. Germline V gene data show CDR1 as MNHNY and CDR2 as SVGAGI (reference sequence).

This rearrangement joins TRBV5-6 to TRBJ2-2; a weak D match, TRBD1 (6 bases). The CDR3 consists of 16 residues. V lost 2 bases and J 5 bases, leaving 16 bases between the germline ends. The germline V gene encodes CDR1 SGHDT and CDR2 YYEEEE. CDR3 in amino acids: CASSFSGAGETGELFF. The CDR3 DNA reads TGTGCCAGCAGCTTTAGTGGGGCAGGGGAAACCGGGGAGCTGTTTTTT.

The chain uses TRBV5-1 and TRBJ1-2, with D maybe TRBD1 (6 bases). Trimming pared 0 bases from V and 8 bases from J, leaving 14 bases between. The CDR3 length is 14 residues. CDR1 and CDR2 from the germline V gene are SGHRS and YFSETQ. CDR3 in amino acids: CASSLAGGGEGYTF. CDR3 bases: TGCGCCAGCAGCTTGGCGGGGGGCGGAGAAGGCTACACCTTC.

Only a few counts were recorded for this clone. The rearrangement joins TRBV9 to TRBJ2-3; 10 bases align to TRBD2. V shed 4 bases and J 7 bases; nucleotides not matched to a gene: 12. Germline V gene lookup returns CDR1 SGDLS and CDR2 YYNGEE. This CDR3 region has 16 residues. The CDR3 DNA sequence: TGTGCCAGCAGCCAAATCCCAGCGGGGGGGCGGAATACGCAGTATTTT. Residues: CASSQIPAGGRNTQYF.

V gene TRBV30 combines with J gene TRBJ2-1; the D gene is possibly TRBD2 (7 bases). With 2 bases removed from V and 8 bases from J, the gap between germline ends came to 16 bases. The length of the CDR3 is 14 residues. The germline CDR1 and CDR2 sequences are GTSNPN and SVGIG (reference sequence). CDR3 residues: CAWSKGGAMDEQFF. CDR3 DNA: TGTGCCTGGAGTAAGGGGGGGGCGATGGATGAGCAGTTCTTC.

DNA for the CDR3: TGTGCCAGCAGGCGGACTAGTGGAGAGACCCAGTACTTC. The encoded protein is CASRRTSGETQYF. This chain joins TRBV28 and TRBJ2-5; TRBD2 aligns across 7 bases. The CDR3 has 13 amino acids. The germline gives CDR1 MDHEN, CDR2 SYDVKM. V dropped 6 bases and J dropped 4; count of bases not matched to a gene: 5.

Here the CDR3 DNA reads TGTGCCAGCGAAAGCGGGACTAGCGGGGGACGGGAGACCCAGTACTTC. Its protein is CASESGTSGGRETQYF. The rearrangement joins TRBV2 to TRBJ2-5, with 14 bases lining up with TRBD2. With V trimmed by 8 bases and J by 5 bases, 10 bases remained unmatched. The germline V gene has CDR1 SNHLY and CDR2 FYNNEI. This CDR3 spans 16 amino acids.

This clone was counted a single time. The chain has TRBV2 and TRBJ1-6, with 7 positions matching TRBD1. The V and J ends lost 5 bases and 10 bases, in that order; junction bases with no gene match: 5. CDR1 and CDR2 from the germline V gene are SNHLY and FYNNEI. The CDR3 consists of 13 residues. The chain's CDR3 is CASSRQGGSPLHF. CDR3 DNA: TGTGCCAGCAGTCGACAGGGCGGGTCACCCCTCCACTTT. Based on the CDR3 plus reference TRBV2 and TRBJ1-6, the full variable domain is EPEVTQTPSHQVTQMGQEVILRCVPISNHLYFYWYRQILGQKVEFLVSFYNNEISEKSEIFDDQFSVERPDGSNFTLKIRSTKLEDSAMYFCASSRQGGSPLHFGNGTRLTVT.

J is TRBJ2-1 and V is TRBV5-1; TRBD2 agrees at 15 bases. V shed 0 bases and J 4 bases; nucleotides not matched to a gene: 2. The length of the CDR3 is 17 residues. Germline lookup yields CDR1 SGHRS and CDR2 YFSETQ. CDR3 nucleotides: TGCGCCAGCAGCTTGGGGACTAGCGGGGGGGGTTACAATGAGCAGTTCTTC. The encoded protein is CASSLGTSGGGYNEQFF.

V usage is TRBV5-8 and J usage is TRBJ1-5; maybe TRBD1 (5 bases). The germline V gene has CDR1 SGHTS and CDR2 YDEGEE. This CDR3 is 13 amino acids long. Trimming pared 2 bases from V and 5 bases from J, leaving 8 bases between. The CDR3 DNA reads TGTGCCAGCAGCTTTCCAGGGCATCAGCCCCAGCATTTT. Translating it yields CASSFPGHQPQHF.

This chain joins TRBV29-1 and TRBJ2-7, with 9 positions matching TRBD2. The CDR3 is made up of 15 amino acids. CDR1 SQVTM and CDR2 ANQGSEA come from the germline V gene. J was trimmed by 2 bases and V by 1 base; bases with no gene match: 6. The CDR3 reads CSVEGVGGGAYEQYF. DNA for the CDR3: TGCAGCGTTGAAGGAGTGGGCGGGGGGGCCTACGAGCAGTACTTC.

The chain combines TRBV7-2 with TRBJ2-5; 7 bases map to TRBD2. This CDR3 spans 15 amino acids. In germline, CDR1 is SGHTA, CDR2 FQGNSA. Trimming took 5 bases from V and 7 from J; bases not matched to a gene: 13. The CDR3 DNA reads as TGTGCCAGCAGCACTCGGGACTGGCCGGGGGGGACCCAGTACTTC. Translation gives CASSTRDWPGGTQYF.

The rearrangement uses TRBV2 and TRBJ2-3; 13 positions agree with TRBD2. The V gene end was trimmed by 4 bases and the J gene end by 1 base; junction bases not matched to a gene: 8. The length of the CDR3 is 18 residues. The germline V gene has CDR1 SNHLY and CDR2 FYNNEI. Here the CDR3 DNA reads TGTGCCAGCAGTGCCGGACTAGCGGGGGCCCGAGGCACAGATACGCAGTATTTT. This encodes CASSAGLAGARGTDTQYF.

This chain links TRBV25-1 with TRBJ1-2; the D gene is possibly TRBD1 (6 bases). V lost 4 bases, J lost 7 bases, and 10 bases lay in between. Germline V gene sequence: CDR1 MGHDK, CDR2 SYGVNS. This CDR3 is built from 12 residues. For the CDR3, the DNA is TGTGCCAGCAGTGCCAGGGGAACTGGCTACACCTTC. Translated: CASSARGTGYTF.

V gene TRBV28 combines with J gene TRBJ2-1, with 8 bases aligning to TRBD1. There are 14 residues in the CDR3. Germline V CDR1 and CDR2: MDHEN, SYDVKM. Unmatched junction bases numbered 5, after V lost 6 bases and J lost 4 bases. The CDR3 DNA reads TGTGCCAGCAGATCAGGGGGCCTATACAATGAGCAGTTCTTC. It is translated as CASRSGGLYNEQFF.

This clone showed up just a few times. The V call is TRBV6-5, the J call TRBJ1-2, with 7 positions matching TRBD1. V trimming: 8 bases; J trimming: 5 bases; junction bases outside the gene matches: 5. The CDR3 contains 12 residues. Per the germline V gene, CDR1 is MNHEY and CDR2 is SVGAGI. CDR3 sequence reads: CASRDRKYGYTF. The CDR3 nucleotides are TGTGCCAGCCGGGACAGAAAATATGGCTACACCTTC.

The chain is built from TRBV5-6 and TRBJ1-5, with TRBD1 matching 9 bases. Germline V gives CDR1 SGHDT, CDR2 YYEEEE. The junction had 3 bases not matched to a gene; V was cut back by 1 base and J by 4 bases. This CDR3 is built from 15 residues. CDR3 residues: CASSLFGTGNQPQHF. CDR3 DNA: TGTGCCAGCAGCTTGTTCGGGACAGGGAATCAGCCCCAGCATTTT.

The chain links TRBV30 to TRBJ1-2; tentative D call: TRBD1 (5 bases). CDR1 is GTSNPN and CDR2 is SVGIG in the germline V gene (reference sequence). Trimming took off 0 bases at V and 4 bases at J, with 18 bases between the two ends. The CDR3 has 16 amino acids. The CDR3 DNA reads as TGTGCCTGGAGTGTACGGGAGACAGAGATTCTCTATGGCTACACCTTC. Its translation: CAWSVRETEILYGYTF.

This chain uses TRBV11-2 with TRBJ1-2; 7 bases match TRBD1. J gave up 7 bases and V 2 bases, and 13 bases lay outside the gene matches. This CDR3 is 16 amino acids long. Germline assignment: CDR1 SGHAT and CDR2 FQNNGV. The CDR3 DNA sequence: TGTGCCAGCAGCTTAATAATGACAGGGATTAATGCTGGCTACACCTTC. Protein: CASSLIMTGINAGYTF.

The genes are TRBV19 and TRBJ1-1; D possibly corresponds to TRBD1 (5 bases). V was trimmed by 5 bases and J by 1 base, leaving 8 bases between them. The CDR3 has 13 residues. The V gene's germline CDR1 is LNHDA and CDR2 SQIVND (reference sequence). CDR3 coding DNA: TGTGCCAGTAGTCAGGGAAGGAACACTGAAGCTTTCTTT. This codes for CASSQGRNTEAFF.

The V call is TRBV9, the J call TRBJ2-5; 7 nucleotides align to TRBD1. Germline CDR1 SGDLS, CDR2 YYNGEE. This CDR3 comprises 14 residues. After removal of 2 bases from V and 4 bases from J, the junction contained 5 bases not matched to a gene. This CDR3 reads CASSVLQGPETQYF. The CDR3 region has the DNA TGTGCCAGCAGCGTTTTACAGGGGCCAGAGACCCAGTACTTC.

This clone was seen only once. The rearrangement joins TRBV9 to TRBJ2-5, with D hard to call. From germline, CDR1 is SGDLS and CDR2 YYNGEE. V was shortened by 0 bases and J by 5 bases, with 8 bases between the two germline ends. This CDR3 comprises 13 residues. The CDR3 sequence: CASSVATVETQYF. CDR3 in DNA: TGTGCCAGCAGCGTAGCTACTGTGGAGACCCAGTACTTC.

The chain couples TRBV19 to TRBJ1-1; D not resolved. Germline values: CDR1 LNHDA, CDR2 SQIVND (reference sequence). This CDR3 has 14 amino acids. V shed 2 bases and J shed 4 bases, with 11 bases lying between them. The CDR3 loop is CASSISPPGTEAFF. The CDR3 DNA follows: TGTGCCAGTAGTATATCGCCCCCCGGCACTGAAGCTTTCTTT.

The chain has TRBV27 and TRBJ1-5, with TRBD1 matching over 7 bases. The CDR3 runs to 15 residues. Trimming cost V 6 bases and J 4 bases; bases outside gene matches: 9. The germline V gene has CDR1 MNHEY and CDR2 SMNVEV (reference sequence). The CDR3 sequence: CASSLTGNLNQPQHF. CDR3 nucleotide sequence: TGTGCCAGCAGCCTGACAGGGAATCTTAATCAGCCCCAGCATTTT.